Listed here are 8 T cell receptor beta chains from one sample, sequenced in a study of regulatory T cells in long-lasting Graves disease. Described time point: newly diagnosed GD, antithyroid drugs for less than 3 months. PBMC-derived RNA was used for the TCR library. Combining iRepertoire HTBI primers with Arm-PCR of CDR3 regions, the authors built TCR beta libraries. TCRdb re-analysed the multiplex PCR reads in MiXCR, keeping a single row per CDR3 protein. The table records 200,000 to 250,000 distinct CDR3 sequences, approximately 19% of them present only once. This sample also belongs to another study, concerning T cells in Graves' hyperthyroidism and ophthalmopathy.

The material was peripheral blood mononuclear cells (PBMCs), obtained at new diagnosis, from a patient treated with antithyroid drugs. The receptors shown here come from a woman younger than 45 with Graves disease.

The chain links TRBV30 to TRBJ2-3; TRBD2 might be the D (6 bases). Germline CDR1 is GTSNPN and CDR2 is SVGIG (reference sequence). The CDR3 is 14 residues long. V was pared by 2 bases and J by 4 bases, with 13 bases between. The CDR3 region has the DNA TGTGCCTGGAGTAGGGGCCCGGGGGCAGATACGCAGTATTTT. Its protein product is CAWSRGPGADTQYF.

This clonotype was counted many times. The V and J genes are TRBV19 and TRBJ1-4, with TRBD1 as a possible D gene (5 bases). V lost 4 bases, J lost 7 bases, and 13 bases lay in between. This CDR3 has 14 residues. Germline loops: CDR1 LNHDA, CDR2 SQIVND (reference sequence). This CDR3 reads CASSKGPASEKLFF. The CDR3 bases are TGTGCCAGTAGTAAGGGGCCAGCGAGTGAAAAACTGTTTTTT.

With regard to this clonotype: Its ends do not fully match the called genes, so a read error is possible. V and J are TRBV28 and TRBJ1-5; TRBD1 matches at 9 bases. Germline assignment: CDR1 MDHEN and CDR2 SYDVKM. CDR3 length: 15 amino acids. The CDR3 DNA follows: TGCGCCAGCACCAACCCGACAGGGGGTAAACAGCCCCAGCATTTT. This codes for CASTNPTGGKQPQHF.

The CDR3 sequence: CASSSRLGPGTRETQYF. CDR3 in DNA: TGTGCCAGCAGTTCGCGCCTTGGACCTGGGACGAGGGAGACCCAGTACTTC. The chain carries TRBV12-3 or TRBV12-4 and TRBJ2-5, with D perhaps given as TRBD1 or TRBD2 (5 bases each). The CDR3 length is 17 residues. V lost 4 bases and J 5 bases, leaving 23 bases between the germline ends.

This clonotype was detected many times. The chain uses TRBV19 and TRBJ1-5; no firm D call. V was trimmed by 3 bases and J by 0 bases, leaving 18 bases between them. CDR3 length: 18 residues. Germline loops: CDR1 LNHDA, CDR2 SQIVND (reference sequence). DNA of the CDR3: TGTGCCAGTAGTATCAGCCGCGTGGTGGCCACTAGCAATCAGCCCCAGCATTTT. Its translation: CASSISRVVATSNQPQHF.

The J gene is TRBJ2-5, the V gene TRBV3-1; 9 positions match TRBD2. V was pared by 4 bases and J by 5 bases, with 23 bases of the junction left unmatched. Germline CDR1 and CDR2: LGHDT and YNNKEL (reference sequence). The CDR3 consists of 20 residues. The CDR3 region has the DNA TGTGCCAGCAGCCTTGTACCCCTGACTAGCGGCTCATCACGGGGGGAGACCCAGTACTTC. Its translation is CASSLVPLTSGSSRGETQYF.

In its sample, this clonotype was seen many times. The V call is TRBV27, the J call TRBJ2-5; D might be TRBD1 or TRBD2, each matching 5 bases. This CDR3 spans 16 amino acids. Deletions cut 0 bases from V and 5 bases from J, with 16 bases between. Per the germline V gene, CDR1 is MNHEY and CDR2 is SMNVEV (reference sequence). The CDR3 protein is CASSLSSRPGTETQYF. The DNA for the CDR3 is TGTGCCAGCAGTTTATCAAGCAGGCCAGGGACGGAGACCCAGTACTTC.

CDR3 amino acids: CASSLYGTQYF. In DNA, the CDR3 is TGTGCCAGCAGTCTCTATGGGACCCAGTACTTC. The V gene is TRBV6-2 or TRBV6-3, the J gene TRBJ2-5; no clear D gene. The CDR3 runs to 11 residues. Trimming took 5 bases from V and 7 from J, leaving 8 bases between them. The germline V gene encodes CDR1 MNHEY and CDR2 SVGEGT.